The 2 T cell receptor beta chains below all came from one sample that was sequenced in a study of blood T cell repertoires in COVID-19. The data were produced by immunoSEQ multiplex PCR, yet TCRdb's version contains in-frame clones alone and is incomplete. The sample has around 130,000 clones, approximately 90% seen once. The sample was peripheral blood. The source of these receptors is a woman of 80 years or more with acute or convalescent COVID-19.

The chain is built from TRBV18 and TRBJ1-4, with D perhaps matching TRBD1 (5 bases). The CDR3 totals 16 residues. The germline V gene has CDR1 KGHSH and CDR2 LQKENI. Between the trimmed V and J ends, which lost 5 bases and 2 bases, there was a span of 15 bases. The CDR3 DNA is TGTGCCAGCTCATCGCAAGGGGCAGGGACTAATGAAAAACTGTTTTTT. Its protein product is CASSSQGAGTNEKLFF. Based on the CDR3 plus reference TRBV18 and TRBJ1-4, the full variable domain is NAGVMQNPRHLVRRRGQEARLRCSPMKGHSHVYWYRQLPEEGLKFMVYLQKENIIDESGMPKERFSAEFPKEGPSILRIQQVVRGDSAAYFCASSSQGAGTNEKLFFGSGTQLSVL.

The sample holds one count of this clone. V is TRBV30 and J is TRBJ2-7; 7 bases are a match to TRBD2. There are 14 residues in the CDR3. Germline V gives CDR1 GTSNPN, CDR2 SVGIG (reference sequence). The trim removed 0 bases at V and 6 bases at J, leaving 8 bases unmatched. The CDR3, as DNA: TGTGCCTGGAGTGTACTTCCTAGCGGTGGCGAGCAGTACTTC. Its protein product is CAWSVLPSGGEQYF. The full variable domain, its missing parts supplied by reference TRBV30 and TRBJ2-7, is SQTIHQWPATLVQPVGSPLSLECTVEGTSNPNLYWYRQAAGRGLQLLFYSVGIGQISSEVPQNLSASRPQDRQFILSSKKLLLSDSGFYLCAWSVLPSGGEQYFGPGTRLTVT.